The 17 T cell receptor beta chains below all came from one sample that was sequenced in a study of Ad26.COV2.S vaccination and SARS-CoV-2 variants. TCRdb's copy holds only in-frame clones and misses some; the assay was immunoSEQ multiplex PCR. The sample gives hundreds of thousands of clones, 70% to 90% of which show up once; over 1.3% is in the top ten. The treatment denotes: around 19 received Ad26.COV2.S at low or high dose, single or two shots; roughly five received placebo; per-sample allocation not given. Specimens were obtained on day 63 following the first vaccine or placebo injection. The sequenced sample was peripheral blood, obtained in a trial of Ad26.COV2.S vaccine versus placebo. All receptors come from a person aged 18-60 years who received the Ad26.COV2.S COVID-19 vaccine or a placebo.

The J gene is TRBJ1-5, the V gene TRBV18; 8 bases agree with TRBD1. Losses at the gene ends were 4 bases for V and 0 bases for J; bases not matched to a gene: 5. CDR1 is KGHSH and CDR2 is LQKENI in the germline V gene. The CDR3 runs to 16 residues. CDR3 in DNA: TGTGCCAGCTCACGACAGGGGATAGATAGCAATCAGCCCCAGCATTTT. It specifies CASSRQGIDSNQPQHF. The full variable domain, in which reference TRBV18 and TRBJ1-5 provide the parts outside the CDR3, is NAGVMQNPRHLVRRRGQEARLRCSPMKGHSHVYWYRQLPEEGLKFMVYLQKENIIDESGMPKERFSAEFPKEGPSILRIQQVVRGDSAAYFCASSRQGIDSNQPQHFGDGTRLSIL.

The V and J genes are TRBV11-2 and TRBJ2-5, with D maybe TRBD2 (6 bases). This CDR3 has 14 amino acids. The V end lost 0 bases, the J end lost 4 bases, and 9 bases lay between the germline ends. The germline gives CDR1 SGHAT, CDR2 FQNNGV. CDR3 in amino acids: CASSLEGGAETQYF. CDR3 in DNA: TGTGCCAGCAGCTTAGAGGGCGGGGCAGAGACCCAGTACTTC.

This chain joins TRBV19 and TRBJ2-3, with 11 bases matching TRBD2. Germline V gene sequence: CDR1 LNHDA, CDR2 SQIVND (reference sequence). V lost 3 bases, J lost 2 bases, and 4 bases stayed unmatched. The CDR3 loop spans 16 amino acids. The CDR3 loop is CASSMSTSGATDTQYF. The CDR3 nucleotides are TGTGCCAGTAGTATGTCGACTAGCGGGGCCACAGATACGCAGTATTTT.

The J gene is TRBJ1-1, the V gene TRBV5-1; 7 bases are shared with TRBD1. J was trimmed by 12 bases and V by 4 bases; bases with no gene match: 18. The CDR3 covers 15 residues. Germline CDR1 and CDR2: SGHRS and YFSETQ. CDR3 amino acids: CASSTRDSGQEGSFF. The CDR3 DNA is TGCGCCAGCAGCACCCGGGACAGCGGCCAAGAGGGATCTTTCTTT.

The chain links TRBV29-1 to TRBJ2-2; D unclear. Germline values: CDR1 SQVTM, CDR2 ANQGSEA. Trimming pared 2 bases from V and 1 base from J, leaving 5 bases between. The CDR3 length is 13 residues. The DNA of the CDR3 is TGCAGCGTTGAATTCTTGAACACCGGGGAGCTGTTTTTT. It translates to CSVEFLNTGELFF.

V and J are TRBV18 and TRBJ1-1, with 8 bases fitting TRBD1. V lost 3 bases and J lost 0; bases outside the gene matches: 3. The germline gives CDR1 KGHSH, CDR2 LQKENI. This CDR3 has 15 residues. CDR3 sequence reads: CASSPQGAMNTEAFF. The CDR3 region has the DNA TGTGCCAGCTCACCCCAGGGGGCTATGAACACTGAAGCTTTCTTT.

The V call is TRBV2, the J call TRBJ1-5, with 7 bases matching TRBD1. The V and J ends lost 8 bases and 4 bases, in that order; junction bases with no gene match: 2. This CDR3 region has 12 residues. In germline, CDR1 is SNHLY, CDR2 FYNNEI. The CDR3 coding sequence is TGTGCCAGCGGGGACAGAAATCAGCCCCAGCATTTT. It specifies CASGDRNQPQHF. The complete variable domain, with remaining parts taken from reference TRBV2 and TRBJ1-5, reads EPEVTQTPSHQVTQMGQEVILRCVPISNHLYFYWYRQILGQKVEFLVSFYNNEISEKSEIFDDQFSVERPDGSNFTLKIRSTKLEDSAMYFCASGDRNQPQHFGDGTRLSIL.

In this sample, this clone turned up once. The V gene is TRBV5-1, the J gene TRBJ2-1; D unresolved. The germline V and J ends were trimmed by 0 bases and 5 bases, with 12 bases remaining between them. Germline assignment: CDR1 SGHRS and CDR2 YFSETQ. CDR3 length equals 15 residues. The CDR3 sequence is CASSLGDNEHNEQFF. CDR3 sequence (DNA): TGCGCCAGCAGCTTGGGGGATAACGAACACAATGAGCAGTTCTTC. The variable domain in full, with the rest retrieved from reference TRBV5-1 and TRBJ2-1, is KAGVTQTPRYLIKTRGQQVTLSCSPISGHRSVSWYQQTPGQGLQFLFEYFSETQRNKGNFPGRFSGRQFSNSRSEMNVSTLELGDSALYLCASSLGDNEHNEQFFGPGTRLTVL.

CDR3 sequence (DNA): TGCGCCAGCAGCCTACGGACAGGGGAGGGCTACACCTTC. It translates to CASSLRTGEGYTF. The rearrangement joins TRBV5-1 to TRBJ1-2; 9 bases are a match to TRBD1. V shed 4 bases and J 8 bases; nucleotides not matched to a gene: 6. Germline V gene data show CDR1 as SGHRS and CDR2 as YFSETQ. This CDR3 has 13 amino acids.

The chain employs TRBV6-5 and TRBJ1-1; 10 nucleotides match TRBD1. The CDR3 sequence is 15 residues long. Germline CDR1 is MNHEY and CDR2 is SVGAGI. The junction had 6 bases not matched to a gene; V was cut back by 4 bases and J by 4 bases. This CDR3 reads CASSLQGTGVTEAFF. The CDR3 bases are TGTGCCAGCAGTTTACAAGGGACAGGGGTCACTGAAGCTTTCTTT.

This rearrangement joins TRBV3-1 (or the pseudogene TRBV3-2) to TRBJ2-6, with D perhaps matching TRBD1 (6 bases). CDR3 size: 16 residues. Trimming stripped 3 bases from V and 4 bases from J, with 13 bases between. Germline values: CDR1 LGHDT, CDR2 YNNKEL (reference sequence). The CDR3 coding sequence is TGTGCCAGCAGCCAGGTGGGGGCTGCAGGGGCCAACGTCCTGACTTTC. The encoded protein is CASSQVGAAGANVLTF.

The rearrangement links TRBV6-1 to TRBJ1-3; D may be TRBD1 (5 bases). Looked up from germline, CDR1 is MNHNS and CDR2 is SASEGT. V lost 7 bases and J 2 bases, leaving 12 bases between the germline ends. This CDR3 has 14 residues. In DNA form, the CDR3 reads TGTGCCAGCACCAGGGCGGGGACTGGAAACACCATATATTTT. Protein product: CASTRAGTGNTIYF.

The chain recombines TRBV7-8 with TRBJ2-7; tentative D call: TRBD1 (6 bases). This CDR3 spans 13 amino acids. The V and J ends lost 7 bases and 2 bases respectively, with 12 bases between them. Germline lookup yields CDR1 SGHVS and CDR2 FQNEAQ. The CDR3 nucleotides read TGTGCCAGCACCTCAGGGGTGACCTACGAGCAGTACTTC. Translated, it gives CASTSGVTYEQYF. Variable domain in full (rest from reference TRBV7-8 and TRBJ2-7): GAGVSQSPRYKVAKRGQDVALRCDPISGHVSLFWYQQALGQGPEFLTYFQNEAQLDKSGLPSDRFFAERPEGSVSTLKIQRTQQEDSAVYLCASTSGVTYEQYFGPGTRLTVT.

The chain couples TRBV6-2 or TRBV6-3 to TRBJ2-1, with 8 positions matching TRBD2. Per germline, CDR1 MNHEY and CDR2 SVGEGT. After removal of 4 bases from V and 5 bases from J, the junction contained 10 bases not matched to a gene. The CDR3 consists of 16 residues. The CDR3 region is CASSSASSGRHNEQFF. CDR3 DNA: TGTGCCAGCAGTTCCGCTTCTAGCGGGCGACACAATGAGCAGTTCTTC.

This sequence joins TRBV30 and TRBJ1-5; 9 bases match TRBD1. The germline CDR1 and CDR2 sequences are GTSNPN and SVGIG (reference sequence). V gave up 1 base and J gave up 0 bases; unmatched junction bases: 1. CDR3 length: 15 residues. In DNA form, the CDR3 reads TGTGCCTGGAGTGGACAGGGGGTTAGCAATCAGCCCCAGCATTTT. This gives the protein CAWSGQGVSNQPQHF.

The V and J genes are TRBV5-4 and TRBJ2-7; 10 bases match TRBD2. Trimming at V came to 0 bases and at J to 4 bases, leaving 1 base not matched to a gene. The CDR3 loop spans 14 amino acids. The germline V gene has CDR1 SGHNT and CDR2 YYREEE (reference sequence). For the CDR3, the DNA is TGTGCCAGCAGCTTGGGAGCGGGAGGGTACGAGCAGTACTTC. Protein product: CASSLGAGGYEQYF.

This clone showed up just once. The rearrangement links TRBV7-9 to TRBJ2-1; TRBD2 matches at 7 bases. The CDR3 extends over 16 amino acids. Germline V CDR1 and CDR2: SEHNR, FQNEAQ (reference sequence). V gave up 8 bases and J gave up 2 bases; unmatched junction bases: 12. CDR3 DNA sequence: TGTGCCAGCCTCCTCGGCGGGAGCGAAGCCTACAATGAGCAGTTCTTC. Protein sequence: CASLLGGSEAYNEQFF.